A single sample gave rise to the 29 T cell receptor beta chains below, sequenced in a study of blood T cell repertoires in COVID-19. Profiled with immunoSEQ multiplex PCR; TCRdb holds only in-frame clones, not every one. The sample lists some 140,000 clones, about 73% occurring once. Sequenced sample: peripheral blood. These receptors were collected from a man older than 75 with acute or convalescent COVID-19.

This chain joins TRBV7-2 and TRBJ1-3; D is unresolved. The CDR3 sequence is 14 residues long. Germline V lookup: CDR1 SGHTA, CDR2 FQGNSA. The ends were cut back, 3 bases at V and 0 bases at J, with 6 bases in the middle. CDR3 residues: CASSLEFSGNTIYF. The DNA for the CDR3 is TGTGCCAGCAGCTTGGAGTTCTCTGGAAACACCATATATTTT.

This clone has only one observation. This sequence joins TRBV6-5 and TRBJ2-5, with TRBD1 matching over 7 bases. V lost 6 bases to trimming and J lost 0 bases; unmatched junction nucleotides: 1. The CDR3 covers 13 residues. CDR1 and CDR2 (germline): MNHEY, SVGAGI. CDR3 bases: TGTGCCAGCAGCGGGACAGACCAAGAGACCCAGTACTTC. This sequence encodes CASSGTDQETQYF.

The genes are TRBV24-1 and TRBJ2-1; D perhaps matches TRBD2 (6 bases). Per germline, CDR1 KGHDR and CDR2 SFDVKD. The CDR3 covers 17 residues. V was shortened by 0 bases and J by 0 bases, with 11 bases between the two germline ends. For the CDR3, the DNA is TGTGCCACCAGTGATTTGCTTCGGGAGAGCTCCTACAATGAGCAGTTCTTC. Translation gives CATSDLLRESSYNEQFF.

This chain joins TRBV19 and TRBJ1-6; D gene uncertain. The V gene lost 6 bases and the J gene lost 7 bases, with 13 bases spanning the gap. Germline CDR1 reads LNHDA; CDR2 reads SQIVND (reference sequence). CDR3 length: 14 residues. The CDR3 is CASRGEAGNSPLHF. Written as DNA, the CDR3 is TGTGCCAGTAGGGGAGAAGCAGGCAATTCACCCCTCCACTTT.

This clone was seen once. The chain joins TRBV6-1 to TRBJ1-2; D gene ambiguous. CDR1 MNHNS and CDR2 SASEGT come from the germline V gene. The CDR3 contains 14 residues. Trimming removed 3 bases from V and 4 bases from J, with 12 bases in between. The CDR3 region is CASSERSFGYGYTF. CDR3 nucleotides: TGTGCCAGCAGTGAGCGATCCTTTGGCTATGGCTACACCTTC.

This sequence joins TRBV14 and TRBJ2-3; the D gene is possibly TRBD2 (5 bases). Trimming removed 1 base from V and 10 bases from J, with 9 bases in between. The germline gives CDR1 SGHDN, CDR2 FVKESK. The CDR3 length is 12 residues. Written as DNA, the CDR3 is TGTGCCAGCAGCCAAGGAGGGCTGGCGCAGTATTTT. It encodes CASSQGGLAQYF.

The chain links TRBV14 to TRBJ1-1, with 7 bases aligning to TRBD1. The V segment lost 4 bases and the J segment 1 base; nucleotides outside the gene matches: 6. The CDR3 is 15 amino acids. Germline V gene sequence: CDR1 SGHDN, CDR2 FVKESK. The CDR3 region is CASSRPGQPNTEAFF. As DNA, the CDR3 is TGTGCCAGCAGCCGACCGGGACAGCCGAACACTGAAGCTTTCTTT.

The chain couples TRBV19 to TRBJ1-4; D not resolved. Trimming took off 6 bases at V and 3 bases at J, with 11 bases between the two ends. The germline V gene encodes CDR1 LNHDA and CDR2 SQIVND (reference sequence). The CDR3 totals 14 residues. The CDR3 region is CASSNPGANEKLFF. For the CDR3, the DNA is TGTGCCAGTAGCAACCCCGGGGCTAATGAAAAACTGTTTTTT.

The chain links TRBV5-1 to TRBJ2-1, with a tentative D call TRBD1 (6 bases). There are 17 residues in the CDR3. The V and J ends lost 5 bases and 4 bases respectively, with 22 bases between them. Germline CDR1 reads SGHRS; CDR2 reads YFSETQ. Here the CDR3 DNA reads TGCGCCAGCAGACAAAGTATTACAGGGTCCCCGTACAATGAGCAGTTCTTC. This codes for CASRQSITGSPYNEQFF.

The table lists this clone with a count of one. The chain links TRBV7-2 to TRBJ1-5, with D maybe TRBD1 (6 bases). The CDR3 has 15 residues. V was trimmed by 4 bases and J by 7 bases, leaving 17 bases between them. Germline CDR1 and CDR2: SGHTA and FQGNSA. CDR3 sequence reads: CASSSYSRDKQPQHF. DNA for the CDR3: TGTGCCAGCAGCTCCTATTCCCGGGACAAACAGCCCCAGCATTTT.

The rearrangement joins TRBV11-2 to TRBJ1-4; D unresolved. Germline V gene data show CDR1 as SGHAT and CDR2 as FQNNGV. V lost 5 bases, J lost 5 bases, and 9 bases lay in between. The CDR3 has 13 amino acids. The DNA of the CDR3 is TGTGCCAGCAGCGGTCCGGGGAATGAAAAACTGTTTTTT. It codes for CASSGPGNEKLFF.

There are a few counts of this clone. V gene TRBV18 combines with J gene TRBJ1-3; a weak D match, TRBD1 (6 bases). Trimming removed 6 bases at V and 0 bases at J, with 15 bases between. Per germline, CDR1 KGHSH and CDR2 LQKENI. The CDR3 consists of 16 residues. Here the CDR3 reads CASSGQTFSSGNTIYF. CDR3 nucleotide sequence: TGTGCCAGCTCCGGACAGACTTTTAGCTCTGGAAACACCATATATTTT.

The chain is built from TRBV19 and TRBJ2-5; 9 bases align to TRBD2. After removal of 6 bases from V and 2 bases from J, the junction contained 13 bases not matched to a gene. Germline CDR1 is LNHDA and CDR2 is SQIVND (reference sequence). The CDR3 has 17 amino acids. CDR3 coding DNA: TGTGCCAGTAGCTCAAAGAAGCGGGGGGCCCGGCAAGAGACCCAGTACTTC. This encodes CASSSKKRGARQETQYF.

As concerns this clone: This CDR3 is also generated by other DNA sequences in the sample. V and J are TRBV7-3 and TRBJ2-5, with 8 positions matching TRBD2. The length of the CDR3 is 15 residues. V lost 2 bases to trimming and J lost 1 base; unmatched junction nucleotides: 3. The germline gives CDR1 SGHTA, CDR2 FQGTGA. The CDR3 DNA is TGTGCCAGCAGCTTAGCGGGGGGTGGCCAAGAGACCCAGTACTTC. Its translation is CASSLAGGGQETQYF.

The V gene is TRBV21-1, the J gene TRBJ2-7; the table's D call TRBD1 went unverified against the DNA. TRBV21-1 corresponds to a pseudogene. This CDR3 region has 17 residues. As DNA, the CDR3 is TGTGCCAGCAGCAAACCCTGGACAGGGCTAGTCGTCTACGAGCAGTACTTC. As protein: CASSKPWTGLVVYEQYF.

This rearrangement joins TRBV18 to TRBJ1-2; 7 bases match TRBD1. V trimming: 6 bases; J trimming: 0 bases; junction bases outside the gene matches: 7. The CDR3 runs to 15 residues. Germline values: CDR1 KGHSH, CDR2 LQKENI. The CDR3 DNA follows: TGTGCCAGCTCGACGCGTCAGGGGGCTAACTATGGCTACACCTTC. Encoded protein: CASSTRQGANYGYTF. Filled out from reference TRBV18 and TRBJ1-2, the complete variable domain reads NAGVMQNPRHLVRRRGQEARLRCSPMKGHSHVYWYRQLPEEGLKFMVYLQKENIIDESGMPKERFSAEFPKEGPSILRIQQVVRGDSAAYFCASSTRQGANYGYTFGSGTRLTVV.

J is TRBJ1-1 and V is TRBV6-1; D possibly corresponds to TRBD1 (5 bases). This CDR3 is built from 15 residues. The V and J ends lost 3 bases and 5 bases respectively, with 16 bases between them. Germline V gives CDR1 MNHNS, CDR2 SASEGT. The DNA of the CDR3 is TGTGCCAGCAGTGATACCGGGACCGGGAGGACTGAAGCTTTCTTT. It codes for CASSDTGTGRTEAFF.

In DNA form, the CDR3 reads TGCAGCGTGAAAGGGGGAGATACGCAGTATTTT. Amino acid sequence: CSVKGGDTQYF. This chain joins TRBV29-1 and TRBJ2-3; tentatively, D is TRBD1 (6 bases). The germline V gene has CDR1 SQVTM and CDR2 ANQGSEA. V lost 6 bases and J lost 5, with 9 bases in between. The CDR3 spans 11 residues.

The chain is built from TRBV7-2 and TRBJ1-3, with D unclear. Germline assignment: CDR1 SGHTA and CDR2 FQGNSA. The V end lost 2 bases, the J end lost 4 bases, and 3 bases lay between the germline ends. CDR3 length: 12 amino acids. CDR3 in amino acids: CASSLQGNTIYF. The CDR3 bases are TGTGCCAGCAGCTTACAGGGAAACACCATATATTTT.

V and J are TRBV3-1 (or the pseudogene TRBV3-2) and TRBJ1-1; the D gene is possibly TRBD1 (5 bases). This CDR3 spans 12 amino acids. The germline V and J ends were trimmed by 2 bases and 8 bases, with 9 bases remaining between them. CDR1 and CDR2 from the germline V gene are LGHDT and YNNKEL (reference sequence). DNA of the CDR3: TGTGCCAGCAGCCAATCGCGGGGGGAAGCTTTCTTT. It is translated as CASSQSRGEAFF.

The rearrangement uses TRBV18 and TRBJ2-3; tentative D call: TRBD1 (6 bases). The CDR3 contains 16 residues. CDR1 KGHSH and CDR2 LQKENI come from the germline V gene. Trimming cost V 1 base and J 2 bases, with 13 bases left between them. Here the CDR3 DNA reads TGTGCCAGCTCACCACTGCCGGGACACTACACAGATACGCAGTATTTT. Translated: CASSPLPGHYTDTQYF.

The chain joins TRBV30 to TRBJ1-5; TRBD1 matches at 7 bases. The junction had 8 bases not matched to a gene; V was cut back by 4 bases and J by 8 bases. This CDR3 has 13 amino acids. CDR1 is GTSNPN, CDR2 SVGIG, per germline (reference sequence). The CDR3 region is CAWKGTVGEPQHF. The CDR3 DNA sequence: TGTGCCTGGAAGGGGACAGTGGGTGAGCCCCAGCATTTT.

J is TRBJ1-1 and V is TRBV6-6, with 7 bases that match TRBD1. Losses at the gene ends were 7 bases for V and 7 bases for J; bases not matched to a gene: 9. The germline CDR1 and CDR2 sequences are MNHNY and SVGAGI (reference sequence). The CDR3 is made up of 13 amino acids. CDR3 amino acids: CASNLAGTVEAFF. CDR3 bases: TGTGCCAGCAACCTAGCGGGGACAGTTGAAGCTTTCTTT.

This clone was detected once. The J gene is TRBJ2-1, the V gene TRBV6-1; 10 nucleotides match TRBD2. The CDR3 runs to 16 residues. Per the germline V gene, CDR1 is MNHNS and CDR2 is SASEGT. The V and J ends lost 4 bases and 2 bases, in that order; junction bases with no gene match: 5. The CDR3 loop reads CASSVIAGGTYNEQFF. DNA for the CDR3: TGTGCCAGCAGTGTAATAGCGGGGGGTACCTACAATGAGCAGTTCTTC.

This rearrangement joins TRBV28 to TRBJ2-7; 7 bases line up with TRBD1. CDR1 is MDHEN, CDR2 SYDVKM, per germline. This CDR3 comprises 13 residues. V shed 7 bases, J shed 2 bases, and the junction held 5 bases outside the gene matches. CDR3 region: CASTSDRAYEQYF. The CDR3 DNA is TGTGCCAGCACCTCCGACAGGGCCTACGAGCAGTACTTC.

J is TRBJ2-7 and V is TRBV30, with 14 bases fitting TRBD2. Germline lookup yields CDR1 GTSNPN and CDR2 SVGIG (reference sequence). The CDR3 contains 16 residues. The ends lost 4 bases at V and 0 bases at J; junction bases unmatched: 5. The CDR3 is CAWKRTSGGSSYEQYF. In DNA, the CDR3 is TGTGCCTGGAAGCGGACTAGCGGGGGGAGCTCCTACGAGCAGTACTTC.

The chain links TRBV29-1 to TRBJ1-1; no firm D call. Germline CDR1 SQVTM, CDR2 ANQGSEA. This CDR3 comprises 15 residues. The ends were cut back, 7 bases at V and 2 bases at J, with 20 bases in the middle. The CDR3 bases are TGCAGCGCCCTGAGGAGGGCAGGAGCCAACACTGAAGCTTTCTTT. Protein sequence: CSALRRAGANTEAFF.

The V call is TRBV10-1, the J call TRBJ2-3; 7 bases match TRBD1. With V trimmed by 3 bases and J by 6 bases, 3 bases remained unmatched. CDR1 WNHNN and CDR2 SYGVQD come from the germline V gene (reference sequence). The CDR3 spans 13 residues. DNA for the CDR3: TGCGCCAGCAGTGACTCCAGGGGGGATACGCAGTATTTT. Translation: CASSDSRGDTQYF.

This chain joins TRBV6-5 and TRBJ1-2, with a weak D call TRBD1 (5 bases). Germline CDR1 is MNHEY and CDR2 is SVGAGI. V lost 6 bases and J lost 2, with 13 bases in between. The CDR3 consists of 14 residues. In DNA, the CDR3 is TGTGCCAGCAGGAAGACAGCCGTAAACTATGGCTACACCTTC. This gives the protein CASRKTAVNYGYTF.